This T cell receptor beta chain originates from a study of preoperative IRX-2 immunotherapy in early breast cancer. The CDR3 loop spans 16 amino acids. Germline V gives CDR1 MGHRA, CDR2 YSYEKL. V lost 0 bases and J lost 0, with 9 bases in between. Data came from immunoSEQ multiplex PCR; TCRdb stores just in-frame clones and leaves some out. The sample includes about 23,000 clones, 75% to 90% of them seen just once. The treatment is: preoperative locoregional IRX-2 cytokine immunotherapy. This phase Ib study tested locoregional IRX-2 cytokine immunotherapy given before surgery. Sequences were derived from tumor tissue, sampled after IRX-2 immunotherapy. The chain is built from TRBV4-1 and TRBJ2-4; possibly TRBD2 for D (5 bases). The receptor was isolated from a human donor with breast cancer. The chain's CDR3 is CASSQDGGLAKNIQYF. CDR3 in DNA: TGCGCCAGCAGCCAAGATGGCGGGTTAGCCAAAAACATTCAGTACTTC.